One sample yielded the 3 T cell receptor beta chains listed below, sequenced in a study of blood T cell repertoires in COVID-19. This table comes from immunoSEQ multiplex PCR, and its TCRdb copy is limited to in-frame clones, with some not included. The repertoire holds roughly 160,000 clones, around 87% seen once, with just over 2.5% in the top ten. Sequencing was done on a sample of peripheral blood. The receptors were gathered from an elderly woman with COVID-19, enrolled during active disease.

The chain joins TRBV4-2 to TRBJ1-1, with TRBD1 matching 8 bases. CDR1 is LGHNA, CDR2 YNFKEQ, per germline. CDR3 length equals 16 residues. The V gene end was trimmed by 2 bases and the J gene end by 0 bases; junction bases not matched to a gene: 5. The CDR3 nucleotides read TGTGCCAGCAGCCAATATGACAGGGGCCTGAACACTGAAGCTTTCTTT. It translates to CASSQYDRGLNTEAFF.

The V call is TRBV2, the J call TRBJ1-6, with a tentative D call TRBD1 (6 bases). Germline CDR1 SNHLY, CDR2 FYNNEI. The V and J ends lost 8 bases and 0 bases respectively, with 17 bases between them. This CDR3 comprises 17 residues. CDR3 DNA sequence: TGTGCCAGCGGGGGGGGCGCCCTGAGCTCCTATAATTCACCCCTCCACTTT. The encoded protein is CASGGGALSSYNSPLHF.

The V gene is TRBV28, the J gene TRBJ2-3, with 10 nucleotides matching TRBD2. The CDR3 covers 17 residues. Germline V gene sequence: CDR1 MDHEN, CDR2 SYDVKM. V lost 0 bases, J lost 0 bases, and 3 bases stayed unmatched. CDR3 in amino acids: CASSLWASGSSTDTQYF. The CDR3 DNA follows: TGTGCCAGCAGTTTATGGGCTAGCGGGAGTAGCACAGATACGCAGTATTTT.